Listed here are 27 T cell receptor beta chains from one sample, sequenced in a study of CD8+CD57+ T cells in acquired aplastic anemia. An expansion of CD8+CD57+ cells by flow cytometry had been shown in patients chosen for sequencing. CDR3 and TCR beta VDJ profiling relied on genomic DNA as the template. TCRdb ran MiXCR on the reads and lists one entry per CDR3 protein. The sample carries around 500,000 distinct CDR3 sequences, about a third recorded once. The specimen was sorted CD4+, CD8+, or CD8+CD57+ T cells (not recorded which) from PBMCs. These TCRs come from a human donor with aplastic anemia.

This clonotype appeared many times. The chain uses TRBV2 and TRBJ2-4; D may match TRBD1 or TRBD2 (5 bases each). The CDR3 has 13 amino acids. V was shortened by 7 bases and J by 6 bases, with 13 bases between the two germline ends. Germline loops: CDR1 SNHLY, CDR2 FYNNEI. The CDR3 loop is CASTSGSGNIQYF. In DNA, the CDR3 is TGTGCCAGCACCTCAGGGAGCGGAAACATTCAGTACTTC. Together with reference TRBV2 and TRBJ2-4, the CDR3 gives the full variable domain: EPEVTQTPSHQVTQMGQEVILRCVPISNHLYFYWYRQILGQKVEFLVSFYNNEISEKSEIFDDQFSVERPDGSNFTLKIRSTKLEDSAMYFCASTSGSGNIQYFGAGTRLSVL.

V and J are TRBV9 and TRBJ2-7, with D possibly being TRBD2 (7 bases). With 0 bases removed from V and 5 bases from J, the gap between germline ends came to 15 bases. CDR1 and CDR2 (germline): SGDLS, YYNGEE. The CDR3 is 15 residues long. The CDR3 DNA follows: TGTGCCAGCAGCGTAGGGGGGGGCCGGACGAACGAGCAGTACTTC. Its protein is CASSVGGGRTNEQYF.

This clonotype was seen repeatedly, ten times or more. This chain joins TRBV2 and TRBJ2-7, with a weak D call TRBD1 (5 bases). Trimming shortened V by 8 bases and J by 1 base, and 9 bases separated the two germline ends. The CDR3 loop spans 12 amino acids. Germline V gives CDR1 SNHLY, CDR2 FYNNEI. CDR3 bases: TGTGCCAGCCAGACAGTTTCCTACGAGCAGTACTTC. It encodes CASQTVSYEQYF.

On this clonotype: Possible read error: a much larger clone is one base away. The V gene is TRBV2, the J gene TRBJ2-5; D gene uncertain. The CDR3 runs 11 residues. V dropped 8 bases and J dropped 5 bases, with 9 bases sitting between them. CDR1 is SNHLY, CDR2 FYNNEI, per germline. CDR3 DNA: TGTGCCAGCGTAGAGGTGGAGACCCAGTACTTC. The encoded protein is CASVEVETQYF.

This clonotype has just a few counts. The J gene is TRBJ2-3, the V gene TRBV20-1, with TRBD1 matching 10 bases. CDR3 length equals 17 residues. With 0 bases clipped from V and 6 bases from J, the junction kept 12 bases outside the gene matches. Germline-derived CDR1 and CDR2 are DFQATT and SNEGSKA (reference sequence). CDR3 sequence (DNA): TGCAGTGCTAGAGATTTGGCGGGACAGGGGATCTACGATACGCAGTATTTT. Protein sequence: CSARDLAGQGIYDTQYF.

The rearrangement joins TRBV19 to TRBJ2-6; D is perhaps TRBD1 (5 bases). The CDR3 has 16 amino acids. V lost 7 bases, J lost 1 base, and 14 bases lay in between. CDR1 LNHDA and CDR2 SQIVND come from the germline V gene (reference sequence). DNA of the CDR3: TGTGCCAGTATGAGCACAGGAGAATCTGGGGCCAACGTCCTGACTTTC. Translation gives CASMSTGESGANVLTF.

This clonotype was counted between two and nine times. The V gene is TRBV6-1, the J gene TRBJ1-2; no definite D call. The CDR3 extends over 15 amino acids. The V and J ends lost 5 bases and 5 bases respectively, with 18 bases between them. Germline lookup yields CDR1 MNHNS and CDR2 SASEGT. CDR3 bases: TGTGCCAGCAGTCAGGCATTGGGTCTGGTATATGGCTACACCTTC. Protein: CASSQALGLVYGYTF.

This clonotype was observed a few times. The chain employs TRBV5-1 and TRBJ2-1, with D possibly being TRBD1 (6 bases). The CDR3 has 13 amino acids. V was cut by 1 base and J by 5 bases, with 7 bases left in between. Germline lookup yields CDR1 SGHRS and CDR2 YFSETQ. In DNA, the CDR3 is TGCGCCAGCAGCTTGAAGGGGGACAATGAGCAGTTCTTC. Translated: CASSLKGDNEQFF.

This sequence joins TRBV12-3 or TRBV12-4 and TRBJ2-3, with D perhaps being TRBD1 or TRBD2 (6 bases each). The CDR3 extends over 15 amino acids. Between the trimmed V and J ends, which lost 6 bases and 4 bases, there was a span of 17 bases. CDR3 amino acids: CASSLSSGGADTQYF. The CDR3 DNA reads as TGTGCCAGCAGCCTCTCGTCCGGGGGCGCAGATACGCAGTATTTT.

The table lists this clonotype with a few counts. The genes are TRBV20-1 and TRBJ2-1; D ambiguous. CDR3 length: 15 amino acids. The V and J ends lost 0 bases and 7 bases respectively, with 16 bases between them. Per the germline V gene, CDR1 is DFQATT and CDR2 is SNEGSKA (reference sequence). As DNA, the CDR3 is TGCAGTGCTAGAGATCCTGGACCCGTTAGGAATGAGCAGTTCTTC. It codes for CSARDPGPVRNEQFF.

This chain connects TRBV24-1 to TRBJ1-2, with 7 bases aligning to TRBD1. V dropped 5 bases and J dropped 6; count of bases not matched to a gene: 5. Per the germline V gene, CDR1 is KGHDR and CDR2 is SFDVKD. The CDR3 length is 13 residues. The CDR3 spells CATSAEGADGYTF. The CDR3 DNA reads as TGTGCCACCAGTGCCGAGGGGGCGGATGGCTACACCTTC.

Comments on this clonotype: This may be a read error: a much more frequent sequence differs by one nucleotide. This chain joins TRBV25-1 and TRBJ1-2; D is undetermined. Germline V gives CDR1 MGHDK, CDR2 SYGVNS. This CDR3 is built from 14 residues. CDR3 sequence (DNA): TGTGCCAGCAGCAATAGGGTTACTAACTATGGCTACGCCTTC. Translated: CASSNRVTNYGYAF.

CDR3 residues: CASSPGTVSHEQFF. The CDR3 region has the DNA TGCGCCAGCAGCCCTGGGACAGTCTCGCATGAGCAGTTCTTC. This sequence joins TRBV5-1 and TRBJ2-1; 7 bases line up with TRBD1. The CDR3 spans 14 residues. Germline values: CDR1 SGHRS, CDR2 YFSETQ. V lost 4 bases to trimming and J lost 8 bases; unmatched junction nucleotides: 9.

V gene TRBV2 combines with J gene TRBJ1-2; D gene ambiguous. The CDR3 spans 13 residues. Trimming took 5 bases from V and 7 from J, leaving 14 bases between them. Germline CDR1 reads SNHLY; CDR2 reads FYNNEI. The CDR3 coding sequence is TGTGCCAGCAGTCGTGATTCCAGAAGTGGCTACACCTTC. Translating it yields CASSRDSRSGYTF.

The rearrangement joins TRBV2 to TRBJ2-6, with TRBD1 matching 8 bases. J lost 0 bases, V lost 5 bases, and 9 bases had no gene match. The CDR3 covers 18 residues. CDR1 is SNHLY and CDR2 is FYNNEI in the germline V gene. The DNA for the CDR3 is TGTGCCAGCAGTCAGGGGGACAGGACCTACTCTGGGGCCAACGTCCTGACTTTC. Translated, it gives CASSQGDRTYSGANVLTF.

To note about this clonotype: One end of the junction varies from germline; a read error may be responsible. The gene calls are TRBV29-1 and TRBJ1-1; maybe TRBD1 (5 bases). The CDR3 spans 13 residues. CDR1 is SQVTM, CDR2 ANQGSEA, per germline. The CDR3 coding sequence is TGCAGCGGGAAAGCCAGGGTGAACACTGAGGCTTTCTTT. Encoded protein: CSGKARVNTEAFF.

This clonotype appeared a few times. The rearrangement joins TRBV9 to TRBJ2-2; D gene uncertain. The V gene's germline CDR1 is SGDLS and CDR2 YYNGEE. The CDR3 has 12 residues. V was trimmed by 3 bases and J by 7 bases, leaving 7 bases between them. The CDR3 DNA sequence: TGTGCCAGCAGCGATACCGGCGGGGAGCTGTTTTTT. This sequence encodes CASSDTGGELFF.

The chain couples TRBV25-1 to TRBJ2-1, with TRBD1 as a possible D gene (6 bases). The CDR3 is 17 residues long. Germline V gene lookup returns CDR1 MGHDK and CDR2 SYGVNS. The V end was cut by 5 bases, the J end by 0 bases, with 17 bases between. The CDR3 sequence is CASSFRTVQRSYNEQFF. The CDR3 nucleotides are TGTGCCAGCAGTTTCCGGACAGTCCAGCGCTCCTACAATGAGCAGTTCTTC. Together with reference TRBV25-1 and TRBJ2-1, the CDR3 gives the full variable domain: EADIYQTPRYLVIGTGKKITLECSQTMGHDKMYWYQQDPGMELHLIHYSYGVNSTEKGDLSSESTVSRIRTEHFPLTLESARPSHTSQYLCASSFRTVQRSYNEQFFGPGTRLTVL.

The rearrangement joins TRBV6-2 or TRBV6-3 to TRBJ1-5; possibly TRBD1 for D (6 bases). The CDR3 loop spans 15 amino acids. Germline V gives CDR1 MNHEY, CDR2 SVGEGT. V was cut by 5 bases and J by 6 bases, with 17 bases left in between. CDR3 in DNA: TGTGCCAGCAGTCCTCTAACAGGGCTTGCTCAGCCCCAGCATTTT. It codes for CASSPLTGLAQPQHF.

This clonotype came up many times. The genes are TRBV5-1 and TRBJ2-5, with TRBD1 identical over 8 bases. Trimming took 4 bases from V and 4 from J; bases not matched to a gene: 6. The V gene's germline CDR1 is SGHRS and CDR2 YFSETQ. The CDR3 covers 14 residues. The CDR3 DNA sequence: TGCGCCAGCAGCAAGGACAGGGAGTTAGAGACCCAGTACTTC. Translating gives CASSKDRELETQYF. The whole variable domain, filled in from reference TRBV5-1 and TRBJ2-5, reads KAGVTQTPRYLIKTRGQQVTLSCSPISGHRSVSWYQQTPGQGLQFLFEYFSETQRNKGNFPGRFSGRQFSNSRSEMNVSTLELGDSALYLCASSKDRELETQYFGPGTRLLVL.

This clonotype came up a few times. The chain couples TRBV4-1 to TRBJ2-7, with D hard to call. Germline CDR1 MGHRA, CDR2 YSYEKL. There are 13 residues in the CDR3. The V end lost 1 base, the J end lost 3 bases, and 7 bases lay between the germline ends. CDR3 amino acids: CASSQANFYEQYF. Here the CDR3 DNA reads TGCGCCAGCAGCCAAGCCAATTTCTACGAGCAGTACTTC.

This sequence joins TRBV11-1 and TRBJ2-1; 11 positions match TRBD2. The CDR3 has 17 residues. The J segment lost 4 bases and the V segment lost 1 base, leaving 6 bases of the junction unmatched. Germline V gives CDR1 SGHAT, CDR2 FQDESV (reference sequence). The CDR3 DNA follows: TGTGCCAGCAGCTTAGAAGCTAGACTAGCGGGATACAATGAGCAGTTCTTC. It translates to CASSLEARLAGYNEQFF.

In this sample, this clonotype turned up many times. The chain is built from TRBV20-1 and TRBJ1-5; D is uncertain. This CDR3 spans 10 amino acids. The V gene's germline CDR1 is DFQATT and CDR2 SNEGSKA (reference sequence). CDR3 DNA sequence: TGCGAGGTGCTCAATCAGCCCCAGCATTTT. Protein sequence: CEVLNQPQHF.

The chain joins TRBV30 to TRBJ2-6; 9 nucleotides align to TRBD1. This CDR3 region has 17 residues. Unmatched junction bases numbered 9, after V lost 3 bases and J lost 3 bases. Germline V lookup: CDR1 GTSNPN, CDR2 SVGIG (reference sequence). CDR3 loop: CAWSRDRAPRGANVLTF. The CDR3 nucleotides read TGTGCCTGGAGCAGGGACAGGGCCCCCCGTGGGGCCAACGTCCTGACTTTC.

The chain employs TRBV10-3 and TRBJ1-5; 8 bases align to TRBD1. Germline V CDR1 and CDR2: ENHRY, SYGVKD. V lost 4 bases and J lost 6; bases outside the gene matches: 5. This CDR3 contains 14 residues. This chain's CDR3 is CAISGTGNTQPQHF. The CDR3 DNA is TGTGCCATCAGTGGGACAGGGAACACTCAGCCCCAGCATTTT.

As for this clonotype: One junction end does not reproduce the germline sequence, and a read error may be involved. CDR3 protein: CASSVESGASVLTF. As DNA, the CDR3 is TGTGCCAGCAGCGTCGAATCTGGGGCCAGCGTCCTGACTTTC. V gene TRBV9 combines with J gene TRBJ2-6; a weak D match, TRBD1 (5 bases). The germline V gene has CDR1 SGDLS and CDR2 YYNGEE. There are 14 residues in the CDR3.

The V call is TRBV7-2, the J call TRBJ2-1, with D perhaps TRBD2 (5 bases). Germline V gene lookup returns CDR1 SGHTA and CDR2 FQGNSA. Trimming removed 4 bases at V and 6 bases at J, with 10 bases between. The CDR3 has 13 amino acids. The CDR3 nucleotides read TGTGCCAGCAGCTACGAGACTACCAATGAGCAGTTCTTC. It encodes CASSYETTNEQFF. The variable domain in full, with the rest retrieved from reference TRBV7-2 and TRBJ2-1, is GAGVSQSPSNKVTEKGKDVELRCDPISGHTALYWYRQSLGQGLEFLIYFQGNSAPDKSGLPSDRFSAERTGGSVSTLTIQRTQQEDSAVYLCASSYETTNEQFFGPGTRLTVL.